This entry lists 22 T cell receptor beta chains sequenced from one sample in a study of blood T cell repertoires in COVID-19. Sequencing was performed with immunoSEQ multiplex PCR; in TCRdb, only in-frame clones are kept and a portion is missing. Found here are about 150,000 clones, under 90% of them singletons; the top ten hold 10% to 13%. Sequencing was performed on peripheral blood. These receptors were obtained from an elderly woman with active or convalescent COVID-19.

This sequence joins TRBV19 and TRBJ2-1; D unclear. This CDR3 is 16 amino acids long. Germline assignment: CDR1 LNHDA and CDR2 SQIVND (reference sequence). V lost 3 bases and J lost 8, with 20 bases in between. The CDR3 coding sequence is TGTGCCAGTAGTATGATATTGGCGGTCGTAGGAGATGAGCAGTTCTTC. Protein: CASSMILAVVGDEQFF.

This clone was counted once. The V gene is TRBV5-6, the J gene TRBJ2-5; tentative D call: TRBD1 (6 bases). Germline CDR1 reads SGHDT; CDR2 reads YYEEEE. This CDR3 contains 16 residues. Trimming stripped 6 bases from V and 3 bases from J, with 21 bases between. The CDR3 protein is CASTNEQRTGKETQYF. In nucleotides, the CDR3 is TGTGCCAGCACTAATGAGCAGCGAACAGGGAAAGAGACCCAGTACTTC.

The chain recombines TRBV7-2 with TRBJ1-2; D perhaps matches TRBD1 (5 bases). V was shortened by 1 base and J by 8 bases, with 11 bases between the two germline ends. The CDR3 extends over 13 amino acids. CDR1 and CDR2 (germline): SGHTA, FQGNSA. This CDR3 is CASSLGAGRGYTF. CDR3 in DNA: TGTGCCAGCAGCTTAGGGGCAGGGCGCGGCTACACCTTC.

This clone occurred a few times. This chain uses TRBV6-4 with TRBJ1-2; 9 bases fit TRBD1. Germline lookup yields CDR1 MRHNA and CDR2 SNTAGT. The ends lost 1 base at V and 5 bases at J; junction bases unmatched: 14. CDR3 length equals 18 residues. The CDR3 DNA reads as TGTGCCAGCAGTGACTGGAGGACAGGGGCCCCAATCTTTTATGGCTACACCTTC. This codes for CASSDWRTGAPIFYGYTF.

V usage is TRBV7-3 and J usage is TRBJ2-5; TRBD2 matches 12 bases. V gave up 2 bases and J gave up 5 bases; unmatched junction bases: 3. The length of the CDR3 is 15 residues. Germline V gene sequence: CDR1 SGHTA, CDR2 FQGTGA. The CDR3 reads CASSLPTSGSETQYF. CDR3 coding DNA: TGTGCCAGCAGCTTACCGACTAGCGGGAGCGAGACCCAGTACTTC.

This clone showed up just once. The V and J genes are TRBV28 and TRBJ1-5; 7 bases line up with TRBD1. This CDR3 comprises 14 residues. V lost 6 bases, J lost 7 bases, and 9 bases stayed unmatched. Germline-derived CDR1 and CDR2 are MDHEN and SYDVKM. The CDR3, as DNA: TGTGCCAGCAGCCCAGGGGGTTCCGTCCAGCCCCAGCATTTT. It encodes CASSPGGSVQPQHF.

The rearrangement links TRBV6-6 to TRBJ1-1, with D possibly being TRBD1 (6 bases). This CDR3 comprises 14 residues. V was cut by 2 bases and J by 2 bases, with 9 bases left in between. Germline V CDR1 and CDR2: MNHNY, SVGAGI (reference sequence). CDR3 in amino acids: CASSYGQINTEAFF. CDR3 DNA sequence: TGTGCCAGCAGTTACGGACAGATTAACACTGAAGCTTTCTTT.

Turning to this clone: One end of the junction varies from germline; a read error may be responsible. V usage is TRBV29-1 and J usage is TRBJ2-1; a weak D match, TRBD2 (5 bases). Germline CDR1 and CDR2: SQVTM and ANQGSEA. The CDR3 is 10 residues long. The CDR3 here is CSVDGTSGVF. CDR3 DNA sequence: TGCAGCGTTGACGGCACTAGTGGGGTCTTC.

A single count supports this clone. The chain employs TRBV27 and TRBJ2-5; 7 bases align to TRBD1. Germline CDR1 and CDR2: MNHEY and SMNVEV (reference sequence). The CDR3 length is 13 residues. J lost 3 bases, V lost 6 bases, and 4 bases had no gene match. CDR3 protein: CASRNTGEETQYF. Written as DNA, the CDR3 is TGTGCCAGCAGGAATACAGGGGAAGAGACCCAGTACTTC.

The rearrangement joins TRBV5-1 to TRBJ2-5, with a weak D call TRBD2 (7 bases). This CDR3 is built from 15 residues. V shed 8 bases and J shed 4 bases, with 21 bases lying between them. CDR1 SGHRS and CDR2 YFSETQ come from the germline V gene. The CDR3 is CASYTPSGGGETQYF. CDR3 sequence (DNA): TGCGCCAGTTATACCCCTAGCGGAGGGGGAGAGACCCAGTACTTC.

V and J are TRBV18 and TRBJ2-1; no firm D call. The CDR3 is 13 amino acids. Trimming cost V 4 bases and J 2 bases, with 6 bases left between them. Germline lookup yields CDR1 KGHSH and CDR2 LQKENI. The DNA for the CDR3 is TGTGCCAGCTCACTCGGAGCCTACAATGAGCAGTTCTTC. This translates into CASSLGAYNEQFF.

J is TRBJ2-1 and V is TRBV5-4, with 8 bases matching TRBD2. The CDR3 length is 16 residues. Germline V gene lookup returns CDR1 SGHNT and CDR2 YYREEE (reference sequence). Trimming cost V 0 bases and J 7 bases; bases outside gene matches: 9. CDR3 loop: CASSLARSGSRNEQFF. The CDR3 nucleotides read TGTGCCAGCAGCTTGGCCAGGAGCGGGAGTAGGAATGAGCAGTTCTTC.

The chain couples TRBV24-1 to TRBJ1-1; TRBD1 aligns across 8 bases. Germline-derived CDR1 and CDR2 are KGHDR and SFDVKD. The V and J ends lost 4 bases and 3 bases, in that order; junction bases with no gene match: 3. CDR3 length equals 14 residues. The CDR3 spells CATSETGGHTEAFF. Written as DNA, the CDR3 is TGTGCCACCAGTGAAACAGGGGGGCACACTGAAGCTTTCTTT.

The chain recombines TRBV18 with TRBJ2-7; TRBD1 might be the D (5 bases). Per germline, CDR1 KGHSH and CDR2 LQKENI. CDR3 size: 14 residues. V lost 2 bases and J 2 bases, leaving 10 bases between the germline ends. CDR3 nucleotide sequence: TGTGCCAGCTCACCAGGGGCACAAACCTACGAGCAGTACTTC. The encoded protein is CASSPGAQTYEQYF.

The chain carries TRBV5-5 and TRBJ2-5; the D gene is possibly TRBD2 (6 bases). V was trimmed by 4 bases and J by 2 bases, leaving 12 bases between them. CDR3 length equals 14 residues. Looked up from germline, CDR1 is SGHKS and CDR2 is YYEKEE (reference sequence). The CDR3 nucleotides read TGTGCCAGCAGCCCTACTAGCAGTCAAGAGACCCAGTACTTC. Encoded protein: CASSPTSSQETQYF.

The chain links TRBV19 to TRBJ2-6, with 7 bases identical to TRBD1. Per the germline V gene, CDR1 is LNHDA and CDR2 is SQIVND (reference sequence). This CDR3 comprises 15 residues. The V and J ends lost 7 bases and 4 bases, in that order; junction bases with no gene match: 7. The CDR3 sequence is CASIKGGSGANVLTF. CDR3 sequence (DNA): TGTGCCAGTATCAAAGGGGGCTCCGGGGCCAACGTCCTGACTTTC.

V gene TRBV18 combines with J gene TRBJ1-4; 8 nucleotides align to TRBD1. The CDR3 loop spans 14 amino acids. Germline CDR1 KGHSH, CDR2 LQKENI. V trimming: 5 bases; J trimming: 4 bases; junction bases outside the gene matches: 3. The CDR3 protein is CASSETGVNEKLFF. The CDR3 coding sequence is TGTGCCAGCTCAGAGACAGGGGTTAATGAAAAACTGTTTTTT. Complete variable domain (other parts from reference TRBV18 and TRBJ1-4): NAGVMQNPRHLVRRRGQEARLRCSPMKGHSHVYWYRQLPEEGLKFMVYLQKENIIDESGMPKERFSAEFPKEGPSILRIQQVVRGDSAAYFCASSETGVNEKLFFGSGTQLSVL.

The V gene is TRBV5-1, the J gene TRBJ2-7, with D hard to call. This CDR3 contains 12 residues. From germline, CDR1 is SGHRS and CDR2 YFSETQ. V gave up 3 bases and J gave up 4 bases, with 8 bases separating them. In DNA, the CDR3 is TGCGCCAGCAGCTCACAGCAATACGAGCAGTACTTC. This encodes CASSSQQYEQYF.

The V call is TRBV5-1, the J call TRBJ1-1; 7 positions match TRBD1. Trimming removed 3 bases from V and 9 bases from J; junction bases left unmatched: 11. The CDR3 has 14 amino acids. Germline CDR1 SGHRS, CDR2 YFSETQ. The CDR3 reads CASSYGGQSSQAFF. CDR3 coding DNA: TGCGCCAGCAGCTATGGGGGACAGAGCTCCCAAGCTTTCTTT.

CDR3 region: CASSYSGSLTGELFF. CDR3 sequence (DNA): TGTGCCAGCAGTTACTCAGGGAGTCTCACCGGGGAGCTGTTTTTT. The chain uses TRBV6-5 and TRBJ2-2; D is perhaps TRBD2 (5 bases). Germline assignment: CDR1 MNHEY and CDR2 SVGAGI. The CDR3 is 15 amino acids. V was shortened by 0 bases and J by 4 bases, with 9 bases between the two germline ends.

V usage is TRBV4-1 and J usage is TRBJ2-1, with D maybe TRBD2 (7 bases). V lost 1 base, J lost 5 bases, and 12 bases lay in between. CDR3 length: 15 residues. Germline lookup yields CDR1 MGHRA and CDR2 YSYEKL. The CDR3 loop is CASSQVGRGDNEQFF. The CDR3 nucleotides are TGCGCCAGCAGCCAAGTGGGGAGGGGGGACAATGAGCAGTTCTTC.

This clone was observed a few times. The chain combines TRBV15 with TRBJ1-4; D is undetermined. CDR3 length equals 14 residues. The germline V gene encodes CDR1 LNHNV and CDR2 YYDKDF (reference sequence). V dropped 0 bases and J dropped 5 bases, with 7 bases sitting between them. The CDR3 DNA reads as TGTGCCACCAGCAGAGAGAGGAGCAATGAAAAACTGTTTTTT. It specifies CATSRERSNEKLFF.